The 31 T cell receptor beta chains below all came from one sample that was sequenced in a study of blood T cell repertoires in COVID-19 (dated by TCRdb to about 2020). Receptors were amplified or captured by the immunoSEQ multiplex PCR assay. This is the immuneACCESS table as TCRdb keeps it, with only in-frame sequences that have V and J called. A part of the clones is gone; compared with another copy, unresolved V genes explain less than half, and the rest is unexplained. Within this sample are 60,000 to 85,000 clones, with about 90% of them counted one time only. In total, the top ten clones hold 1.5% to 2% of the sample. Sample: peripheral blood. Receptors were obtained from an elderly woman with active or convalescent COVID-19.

The CDR3 DNA is TGTGCCAGCAGCCAGGACACTTACATGAACACTGAAGCTTTCTTT. The encoded protein is CASSQDTYMNTEAFF. The V and J genes are TRBV3-1 (or the pseudogene TRBV3-2) and TRBJ1-1; weak D call: TRBD1 (5 bases). CDR3 length: 15 residues. The germline V gene has CDR1 LGHDT and CDR2 YNNKEL (reference sequence). V was pared by 3 bases and J by 0 bases, with 11 bases between.

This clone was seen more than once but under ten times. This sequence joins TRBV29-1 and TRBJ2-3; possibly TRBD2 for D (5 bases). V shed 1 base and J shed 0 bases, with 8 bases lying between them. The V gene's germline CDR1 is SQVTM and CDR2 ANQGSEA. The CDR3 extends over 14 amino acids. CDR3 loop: CSVEGTPSTDTQYF. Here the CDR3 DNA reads TGCAGCGTTGAAGGGACTCCCAGCACAGATACGCAGTATTTT.

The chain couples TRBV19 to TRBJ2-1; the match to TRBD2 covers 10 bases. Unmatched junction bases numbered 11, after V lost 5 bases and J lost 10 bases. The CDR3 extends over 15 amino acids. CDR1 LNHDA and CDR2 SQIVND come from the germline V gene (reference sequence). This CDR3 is CASSWKREGRSEQFF. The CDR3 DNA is TGTGCCAGTAGTTGGAAGCGGGAGGGCCGTTCGGAGCAGTTCTTC. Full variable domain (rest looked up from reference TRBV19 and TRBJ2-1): DGGITQSPKYLFRKEGQNVTLSCEQNLNHDAMYWYRQDPGQGLRLIYYSQIVNDFQKGDIAEGYSVSREKKESFPLTVTSAQKNPTAFYLCASSWKREGRSEQFFGPGTRLTVL.

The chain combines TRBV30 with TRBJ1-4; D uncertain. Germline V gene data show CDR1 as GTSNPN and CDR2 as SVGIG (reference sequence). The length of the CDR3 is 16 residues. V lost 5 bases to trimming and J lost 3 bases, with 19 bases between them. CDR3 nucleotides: TGTGCCTGGGCAAAGTTTGAGGCGGGCTCTAATGAAAAACTGTTTTTT. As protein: CAWAKFEAGSNEKLFF.

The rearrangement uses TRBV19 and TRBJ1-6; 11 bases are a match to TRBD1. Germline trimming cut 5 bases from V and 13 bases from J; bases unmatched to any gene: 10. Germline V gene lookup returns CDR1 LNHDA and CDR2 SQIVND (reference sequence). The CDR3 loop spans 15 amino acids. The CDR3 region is CASSVTGQGEKPLHF. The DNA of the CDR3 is TGTGCCAGTAGTGTCACGGGACAGGGGGAAAAGCCCCTCCACTTT.

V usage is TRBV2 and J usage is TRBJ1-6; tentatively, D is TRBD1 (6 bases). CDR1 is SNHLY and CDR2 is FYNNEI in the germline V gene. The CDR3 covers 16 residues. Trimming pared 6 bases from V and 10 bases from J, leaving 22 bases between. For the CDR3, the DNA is TGTGCCAGCAGGGGAGTTGGAGTACAGGGAGCATCACCCCTCCACTTT. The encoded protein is CASRGVGVQGASPLHF. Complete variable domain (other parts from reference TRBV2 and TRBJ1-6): EPEVTQTPSHQVTQMGQEVILRCVPISNHLYFYWYRQILGQKVEFLVSFYNNEISEKSEIFDDQFSVERPDGSNFTLKIRSTKLEDSAMYFCASRGVGVQGASPLHFGNGTRLTVT.

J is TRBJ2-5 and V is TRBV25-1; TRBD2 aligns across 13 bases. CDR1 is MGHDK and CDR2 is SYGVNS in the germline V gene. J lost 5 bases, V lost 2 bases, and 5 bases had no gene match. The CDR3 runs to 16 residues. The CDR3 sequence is CASSEGTSGDTETQYF. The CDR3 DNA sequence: TGTGCCAGCAGTGAAGGGACTAGCGGGGATACCGAGACCCAGTACTTC.

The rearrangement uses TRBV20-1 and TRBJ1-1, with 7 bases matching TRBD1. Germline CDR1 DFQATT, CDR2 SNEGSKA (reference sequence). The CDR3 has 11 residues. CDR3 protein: CSQGGNTEAFF. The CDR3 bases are TGCAGCCAGGGGGGGAACACTGAAGCTTTCTTT.

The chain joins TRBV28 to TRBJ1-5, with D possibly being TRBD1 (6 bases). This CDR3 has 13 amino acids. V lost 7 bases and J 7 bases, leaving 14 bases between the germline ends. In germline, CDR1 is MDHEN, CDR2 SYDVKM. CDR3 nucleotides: TGTGCCAGCATTGGGCCAGGGGCGCAGCCCCAGCATTTT. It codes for CASIGPGAQPQHF.

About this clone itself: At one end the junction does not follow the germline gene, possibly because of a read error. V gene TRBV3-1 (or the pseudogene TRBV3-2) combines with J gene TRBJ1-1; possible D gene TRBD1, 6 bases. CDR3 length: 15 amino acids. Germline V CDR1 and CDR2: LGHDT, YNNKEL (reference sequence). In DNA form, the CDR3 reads TGTGTCAGCAGCCACAACAGGGTCATGAACACTGAAGCTTTCTTT. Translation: CVSSHNRVMNTEAFF.

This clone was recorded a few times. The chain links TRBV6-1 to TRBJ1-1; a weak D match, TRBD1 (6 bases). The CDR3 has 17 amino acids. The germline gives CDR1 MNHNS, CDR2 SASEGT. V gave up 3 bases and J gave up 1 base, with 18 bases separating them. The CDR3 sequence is CASSEGVGTLRNTEAFF. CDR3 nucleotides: TGTGCCAGCAGTGAGGGCGTGGGGACATTGAGGAACACTGAAGCTTTCTTT.

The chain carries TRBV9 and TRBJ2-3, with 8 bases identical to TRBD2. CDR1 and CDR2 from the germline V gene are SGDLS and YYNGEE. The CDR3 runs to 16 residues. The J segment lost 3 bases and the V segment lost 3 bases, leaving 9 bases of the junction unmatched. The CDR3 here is CASSDDSGVWTDTQYF. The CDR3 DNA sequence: TGTGCCAGCAGCGATGATAGCGGGGTCTGGACAGATACGCAGTATTTT.

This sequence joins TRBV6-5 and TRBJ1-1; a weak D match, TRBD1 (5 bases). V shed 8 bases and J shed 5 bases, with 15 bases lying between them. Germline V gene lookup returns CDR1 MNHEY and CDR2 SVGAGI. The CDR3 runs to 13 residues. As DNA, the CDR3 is TGTGCCAGCCTTCGAGGTCGGGGGACTGAAGCTTTCTTT. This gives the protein CASLRGRGTEAFF.

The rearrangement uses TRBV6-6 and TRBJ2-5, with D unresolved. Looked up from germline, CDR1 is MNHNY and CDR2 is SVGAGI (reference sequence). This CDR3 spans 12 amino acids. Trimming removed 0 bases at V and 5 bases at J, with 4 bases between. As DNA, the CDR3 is TGTGCCAGCAGTTACTCGGCTGAGACCCAGTACTTC. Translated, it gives CASSYSAETQYF.

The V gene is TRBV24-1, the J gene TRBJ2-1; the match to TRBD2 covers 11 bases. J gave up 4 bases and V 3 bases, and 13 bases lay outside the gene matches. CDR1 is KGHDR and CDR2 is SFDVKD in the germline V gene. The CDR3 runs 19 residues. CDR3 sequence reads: CATSDPGTSGKAGYNEQFF. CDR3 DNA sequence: TGTGCCACCAGTGATCCTGGGACTAGCGGTAAGGCGGGGTACAATGAGCAGTTCTTC.

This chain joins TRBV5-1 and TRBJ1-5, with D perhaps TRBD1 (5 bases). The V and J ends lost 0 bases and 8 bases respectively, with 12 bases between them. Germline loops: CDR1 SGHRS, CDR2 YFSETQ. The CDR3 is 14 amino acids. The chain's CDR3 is CASSLGGVEEPQHF. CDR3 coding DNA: TGCGCCAGCAGCTTGGGGGGGGTTGAGGAGCCCCAGCATTTT.

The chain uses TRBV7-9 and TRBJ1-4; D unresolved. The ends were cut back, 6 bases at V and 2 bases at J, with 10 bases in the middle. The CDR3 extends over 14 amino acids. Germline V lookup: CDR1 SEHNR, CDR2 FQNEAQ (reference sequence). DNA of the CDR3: TGTGCCAGCAGTCCCCCCCCTACTAATGAAAAACTGTTTTTT. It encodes CASSPPPTNEKLFF.

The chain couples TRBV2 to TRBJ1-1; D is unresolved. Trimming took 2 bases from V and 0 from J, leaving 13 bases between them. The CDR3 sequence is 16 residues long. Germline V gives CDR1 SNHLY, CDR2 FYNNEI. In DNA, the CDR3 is TGTGCCAGCAGTGAATTTCGGGGAATTATGAACACTGAAGCTTTCTTT. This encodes CASSEFRGIMNTEAFF.

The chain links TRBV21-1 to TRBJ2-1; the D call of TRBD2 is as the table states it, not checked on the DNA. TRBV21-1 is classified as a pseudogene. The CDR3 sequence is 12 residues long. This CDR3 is CASSQPGNEQFF. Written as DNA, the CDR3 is TGTGCCAGCAGCCAGCCGGGCAATGAGCAGTTCTTC.

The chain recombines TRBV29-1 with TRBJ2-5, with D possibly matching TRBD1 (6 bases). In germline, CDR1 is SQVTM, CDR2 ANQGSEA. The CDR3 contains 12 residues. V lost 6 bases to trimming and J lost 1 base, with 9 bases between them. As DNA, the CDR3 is TGCAGCGTAGGGACAAGCCAAGAGACCCAGTACTTC. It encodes CSVGTSQETQYF.

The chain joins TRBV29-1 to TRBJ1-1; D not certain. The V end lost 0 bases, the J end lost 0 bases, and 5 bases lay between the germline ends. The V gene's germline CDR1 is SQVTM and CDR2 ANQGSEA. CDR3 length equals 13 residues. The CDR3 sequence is CSVEDAVNTEAFF. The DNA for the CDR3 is TGCAGCGTTGAAGATGCAGTGAACACTGAAGCTTTCTTT.

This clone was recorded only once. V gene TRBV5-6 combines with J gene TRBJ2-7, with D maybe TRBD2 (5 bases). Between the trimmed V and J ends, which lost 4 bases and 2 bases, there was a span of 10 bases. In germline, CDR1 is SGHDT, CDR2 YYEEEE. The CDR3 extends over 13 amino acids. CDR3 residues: CASSRENPYEQYF. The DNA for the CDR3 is TGTGCCAGCAGCAGGGAGAACCCCTACGAGCAGTACTTC.

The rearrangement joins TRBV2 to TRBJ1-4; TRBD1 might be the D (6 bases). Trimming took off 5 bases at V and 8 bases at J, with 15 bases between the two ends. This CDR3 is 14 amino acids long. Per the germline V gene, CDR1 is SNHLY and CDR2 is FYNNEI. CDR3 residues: CASSPNGGQEKLFF. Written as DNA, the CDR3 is TGTGCCAGCAGTCCCAATGGAGGACAGGAAAAACTGTTTTTT.

The CDR3 sequence is CASSPRAGLGDTQYF. The CDR3 region has the DNA TGTGCCAGCAGCCCGAGAGCGGGGCTGGGAGATACGCAGTATTTT. This chain links TRBV3-1 (or the pseudogene TRBV3-2) with TRBJ2-3, with 7 positions matching TRBD2. Germline values: CDR1 LGHDT, CDR2 YNNKEL (reference sequence). V was clipped by 4 bases and J by 5 bases; unmatched bases: 9. There are 15 residues in the CDR3.

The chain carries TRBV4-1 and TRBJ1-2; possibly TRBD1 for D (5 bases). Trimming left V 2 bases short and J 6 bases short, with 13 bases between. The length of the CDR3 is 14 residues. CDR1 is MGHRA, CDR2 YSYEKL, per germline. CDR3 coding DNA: TGCGCCAGCAGCCAACCGCTGGTCAGGGATGGCTACACCTTC. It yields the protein CASSQPLVRDGYTF.

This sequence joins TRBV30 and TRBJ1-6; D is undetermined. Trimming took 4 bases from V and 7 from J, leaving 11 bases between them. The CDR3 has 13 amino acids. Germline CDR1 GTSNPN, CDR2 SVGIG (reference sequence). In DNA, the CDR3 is TGTGCCTGGAAGAGTCGATCCAATTCACCCCTCCACTTT. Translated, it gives CAWKSRSNSPLHF.

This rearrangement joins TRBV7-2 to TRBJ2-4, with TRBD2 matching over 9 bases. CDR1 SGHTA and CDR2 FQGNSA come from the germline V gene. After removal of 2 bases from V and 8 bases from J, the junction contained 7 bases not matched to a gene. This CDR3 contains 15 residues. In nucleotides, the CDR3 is TGTGCCAGCAGCTTACAAGCGGGGGGCTGGGACATTCAGTACTTC. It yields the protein CASSLQAGGWDIQYF.

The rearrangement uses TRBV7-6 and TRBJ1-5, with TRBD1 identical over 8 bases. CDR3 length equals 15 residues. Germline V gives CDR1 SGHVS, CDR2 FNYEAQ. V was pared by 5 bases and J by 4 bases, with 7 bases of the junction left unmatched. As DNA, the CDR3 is TGTGCCAGCAGCCGTGACAGGGGTGGAAATCAGCCCCAGCATTTT. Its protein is CASSRDRGGNQPQHF.

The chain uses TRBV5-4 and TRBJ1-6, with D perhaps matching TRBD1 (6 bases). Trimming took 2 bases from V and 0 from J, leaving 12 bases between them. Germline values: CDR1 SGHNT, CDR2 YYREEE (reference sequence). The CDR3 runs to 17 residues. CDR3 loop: CASSFTGSSSYNSPLHF. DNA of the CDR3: TGTGCCAGCAGCTTCACAGGGTCAAGCTCCTATAATTCACCCCTCCACTTT.

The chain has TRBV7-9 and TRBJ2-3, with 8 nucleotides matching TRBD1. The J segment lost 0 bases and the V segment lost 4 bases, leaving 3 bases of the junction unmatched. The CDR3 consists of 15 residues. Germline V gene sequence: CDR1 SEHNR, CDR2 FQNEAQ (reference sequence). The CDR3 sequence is CASSSGQGSTDTQYF. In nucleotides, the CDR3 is TGTGCCAGCAGCTCCGGACAGGGAAGCACAGATACGCAGTATTTT.

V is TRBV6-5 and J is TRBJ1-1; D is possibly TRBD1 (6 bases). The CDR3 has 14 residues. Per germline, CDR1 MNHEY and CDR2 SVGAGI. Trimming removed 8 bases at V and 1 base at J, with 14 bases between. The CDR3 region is CASPGALGNTEAFF. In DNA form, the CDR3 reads TGTGCCAGCCCAGGGGCGTTAGGGAACACTGAAGCTTTCTTT.